A selection of T cell receptor beta chains follows, all from one sample in a study of T cell responses to AZD1222 COVID-19 vaccine. TCRdb's copy holds only in-frame clones and misses some; the assay was immunoSEQ multiplex PCR. This table holds fewer than 150,000 clones, around 91% found once. The specimen comprised peripheral blood, sampled 28 days after the second AZD1222 dose. The receptors originated from an adult who received the AZD1222 COVID-19 vaccine. Each CDR3 is given with its conserved first and last residue. The D gene is left open where the match is weak. Size is stated for part of the rows, as once, few or many counts, or as a class when the clone is expanded.

TRBJ1-1	-	TRBV11-3	-	17	TGTGCCAGCAGCCTGGGAAAGGTTGGGTCAGATTACACTGAAGCTTTCTTT	CASSLGKVGSDYTEAFF
TRBJ1-6	-	TRBV3-1/TRBV3-2	TRBD1	16	TGTGCCAGCAGCACCCCCGGGACAGGGACAAATTCACCCCTCCACTTT	CASSTPGTGTNSPLHF
TRBJ2-1	few	TRBV27	TRBD1	17	TGTGCCAGCAGTTCTCCGCGCGGGACAGGGGGTATGAATGAGCAGTTCTTC	CASSSPRGTGGMNEQFF
TRBJ1-3	-	TRBV10-3	-	15	TGTGCCATCAGTGATCCACGGGAGAGGGGAAACACCATATATTTT	CAISDPRERGNTIYF
TRBJ1-1	-	TRBV7-2	-	14	TGTGCCAGCAGCACGGCGGGATATCAGACTGAAGCTTTCTTT	CASSTAGYQTEAFF
TRBJ2-2	-	TRBV9	TRBD1	15	TGTGCCAGCACCTTCTATCGGGACAGTCCCGGGGAGCTGTTTTTT	CASTFYRDSPGELFF
TRBJ2-5	-	TRBV10-3	-	10	TGTGCCATTGGAGAAGAGACCCAGTACTTC	CAIGEETQYF
TRBJ1-3	once	TRBV4-1	-	13	TGCGCCAGCAGCCCCGGTCTTGGAAACACCATATATTTT	CASSPGLGNTIYF
TRBJ1-4	-	TRBV19	-	11	TGTGCCAGTAACACTCAAAGTAACCTGTTTTTT	CASNTQSNLFF
TRBJ1-2	-	TRBV7-2	-	12	TGTGCCAGCAGCTTAGGGCAGGGAGGCTACACCTTC	CASSLGQGGYTF
TRBJ1-2	-	TRBV10-3	-	12	TGTGCCATCAGTGAGGCCGGGTATGGCTACACCTTC	CAISEAGYGYTF
TRBJ1-2	-	TRBV7-9	-	12	TGTGCCAGCAGCTTAGGGGCCGGTGGCTACACCTTC	CASSLGAGGYTF
TRBJ1-5	-	TRBV19	TRBD1	15	TGTGCCAGTAGTATAGGGCAGGGACAGGGGCAGCCCCAGCATTTT	CASSIGQGQGQPQHF
TRBJ1-1	-	TRBV19	-	14	TGTGCCAGTAGTATCTACGACTGGAACACTGAAGCTTTCTTT	CASSIYDWNTEAFF
TRBJ1-1	-	TRBV4-1	-	16	TGCGCCAGCAGCACCGGGGGGGGTCTTGGGAACACTGAAGCTTTCTTT	CASSTGGGLGNTEAFF
TRBJ1-2	-	TRBV28	-	16	TGTGCCAGCAGCCTACGCCTAGGGTCCCCTAACTATGGCTACACCTTC	CASSLRLGSPNYGYTF
TRBJ1-2	-	TRBV4-1	-	15	TGCGCCAGCAGCTCCCCCGGGACATCAAACTATGGCTACACCTTC	CASSSPGTSNYGYTF
TRBJ2-2	-	TRBV4-2	TRBD2	19	TGTGCCAGCAGCCAAGAACGTGTCCTAGCGGGGGGGTACACCGGGGAGCTGTTTTTT	CASSQERVLAGGYTGELFF
TRBJ1-2	-	TRBV6-6	-	19	TGTGCCAGCAGTCGCACCTCGCGGGGACCCGACCGATTAATCCATGGCTACACCTTC	CASSRTSRGPDRLIHGYTF
TRBJ2-1	-	TRBV14	-	13	TGTGCCAGCAGCTCTGGGGGGTGGGATGAGCAGTTCTTC	CASSSGGWDEQFF
TRBJ1-1	once	TRBV6-1	-	15	TGTGCCAGCAGTGAAGCGCTTCCGACGAACACTGAAGCTTTCTTT	CASSEALPTNTEAFF
TRBJ1-1	-	TRBV18	-	14	TGTGCCAGCCGCCCAGGTGACGGGAACACTGAAGCTTTCTTT	CASRPGDGNTEAFF
TRBJ1-1	-	TRBV5-1	-	13	TGCGCCAGCAGCCGTGCAGGGGACACTGAAGCTTTCTTT	CASSRAGDTEAFF
TRBJ1-1	-	TRBV7-9	-	14	TGTGCCAGCAGCTTAGGTGTGGGGAACGGTGAAGCTTTCTTT	CASSLGVGNGEAFF
TRBJ2-1	-	TRBV5-1	-	15	TGCGCCAGCAGCAACTCAGGACACTCCTACAATGAGCAGTTCTTC	CASSNSGHSYNEQFF
TRBJ1-2	-	TRBV5-1	TRBD1	13	TGCGCCAGCAGAGAGGGACAGGGGGCAGGCTACACCTTC	CASREGQGAGYTF
TRBJ1-1	once	TRBV2	TRBD1	18	TGTGCCAGCAGTGAAGCAACAGGGGGCGCTCCCCTGGACACTGAAGCTTTCTTT	CASSEATGGAPLDTEAFF
TRBJ2-3	-	TRBV6-5	TRBD2	15	TGTGCCAGCAGTTACGACGGACTAGCAACAGATACGCAGTATTTT	CASSYDGLATDTQYF
TRBJ1-2	-	TRBV9	TRBD1	11	TGTGCCAGCAGCGTAGGGGACAGGGAAAGTTTC	CASSVGDRESF
TRBJ2-6	-	TRBV19	-	17	TGTGCCAGTAGTATCAAACAGTTTAAGTCTGGGGCCAACGTCCTGACTTTC	CASSIKQFKSGANVLTF
TRBJ2-5	-	TRBV7-9	-	15	TGTGCCAGCAGCTTAGCAGGGGCGGGCCAAGAGACCCAGTACTTC	CASSLAGAGQETQYF
TRBJ2-3	-	TRBV5-4	TRBD1	14	TGTGCCAGCAGCGATCGACAGGGAACAGATACGCAGTATTTT	CASSDRQGTDTQYF
TRBJ2-7	-	TRBV5-4	-	13	TGTGCCAGCAGCTTACGGTTCTCCTACGAGCAGTACTTC	CASSLRFSYEQYF
TRBJ1-1	-	TRBV27	-	14	TGTGCCAGCAGTTTGCCAGACAGAAAAACTGAAGCTTTCTTT	CASSLPDRKTEAFF
TRBJ2-2	-	TRBV30	-	18	TGTGCCTGGAGTCCTAGGGGGTGGGGTTTGAAGATCGGCGGGGAGCTGTTTTTT	CAWSPRGWGLKIGGELFF
TRBJ1-1	once	TRBV6-5	-	11	TGTGCCAGCACAGGGAACACTGAAGCTTTCTTT	CASTGNTEAFF
TRBJ1-2	-	TRBV7-9	-	14	TGTGCCAGCAGTTCCCGGGACCGGAACTATGGCTACACCTTC	CASSSRDRNYGYTF
TRBJ1-4	-	TRBV18	-	14	TGTGCCAGCTCACTCATTGGAACTAATGAAAAACTGTTTTTT	CASSLIGTNEKLFF
TRBJ1-1	-	TRBV27	-	15	TGTGCCAGCAGTTCCGCGGGGGGGCCTTACACTGAAGCTTTCTTT	CASSSAGGPYTEAFF
TRBJ1-6	-	TRBV10-3	-	14	TGTGCCATCAGTGAGCAACGACCTAATTCACCCCTCCACTTT	CAISEQRPNSPLHF
TRBJ1-2	-	TRBV29-1	TRBD1	12	TGCAGCGATCGGACAGGGGGCTATGGCTACACCTTC	CSDRTGGYGYTF
TRBJ2-1	-	TRBV29-1	TRBD2	14	TGCAGCGTCCAAACTAGCGGGAGTGCAAACGAGCAGTTCTTC	CSVQTSGSANEQFF
TRBJ2-1	-	TRBV7-8	TRBD1	15	TGTGCCAGCAGCTTAAGCCCCGGGACAGACAATGAGCAGTTCTTC	CASSLSPGTDNEQFF